The 4 T cell receptor delta chains below all came from one sample that was sequenced in a study of γδ T cells in repeated Plasmodium falciparum infection. Flow sorting of PBMC yielded separate Vgamma9/Vdelta2+ and Vdelta2-negative gammadelta T cell populations for bulk repertoire analysis. TCRdb re-called the multiplex PCR reads through CATT. The sample shows 75,000 to 95,000 delta-chain clones, over 0.9% of them seen only once. The specimen sequenced was gamma-delta T cells from blood. All receptors come from a pool of human donors (malaria-infected and uninfected, not separated).

Points on this clone: This likely stems from a read error, as it lies one base from a far larger clone. The same CDR3 can be traced to other DNA sequences in this sample. The rearrangement links TRDV1 to TRDJ1; D perhaps matches TRDD3 (5 bases). Trimming stripped 4 bases from V and 0 bases from J, with 21 bases between. Germline V gene data show CDR1 as TSWWSYY and CDR2 as QGS. This CDR3 is 18 amino acids long. This CDR3 reads CALGALRRGRVHTDKLIF. The CDR3 DNA reads as TGTGCTCTTGGGGCACTTCGCCGGGGGCGGGTCCACACCGATAAACTCATCTTT.

To note about this clone: A far larger clone is one base from this, pointing to a likely read error. In the same sample, other DNA sequences code for this CDR3. This chain connects TRDV1 to TRDJ1; D possibly uses TRDD2 or TRDD3 (5 bases each). Assignment of the J gene here rests on matching the DNA to germline, because TCRdb gives none. The CDR3 is made up of 19 amino acids. CDR1 and CDR2 from the germline V gene are TSWWSYY and QGS. CDR3: CALGELERNLPRNTDKLIF. CDR3 in DNA: TGTGCTCTCGGGGAACTTGAGAGAAACCTACCTCGTAACACCGATAAACTCATCTTT.

Points on this clone: With a far larger clone one base away, a read error is the likely cause. The same CDR3 is also encoded by other DNA sequences in this sample. CDR3 sequence reads: CACDTGLGDSQFYTDKLIF. As DNA, the CDR3 is TGTGCCTGTGACACCGGTCTGGGGGACTCTCAATTTTACACCGATAAACTCATCTTT. The genes are TRDV2 and TRDJ1; 8 bases fit TRDD3. The J gene, missing from TCRdb, was assigned here through DNA to germline matching. Germline lookup yields CDR1 GEAIGNYY and CDR2 EKD. Unmatched junction bases numbered 14, after V lost 0 bases and J lost 0 bases. This CDR3 contains 19 residues.

Turning to this clone: The likely explanation is a read error, given a far larger clone one base away. Other DNA sequences of this sample code for an identical CDR3. The genes are TRDV2 and TRDJ3; 8 bases are shared with TRDD2. The J gene, absent from TCRdb, was called here by matching the DNA to germline. Trimming removed 4 bases from V and 0 bases from J; junction bases left unmatched: 13. CDR1 GEAIGNYY and CDR2 EKD come from the germline V gene. The CDR3 covers 20 residues. CDR3 nucleotide sequence: TGTGCCTGTGATACCAAAGACTTCCTACCAACCTCCTGGGACACCCGACAGATGTTTTTC. Encoded protein: CACDTKDFLPTSWDTRQMFF.